The 30 T cell receptor beta chains reported below all come from one sample, sequenced in a study of PD-L1 blockade in urothelial cancer. Here immunoSEQ multiplex PCR was the method, and the copy in TCRdb shows in-frame clones only, minus some. Altogether about 110,000 clones are present, approximately 85% being singletons, with the ten largest covering about 2.4%. The specimen comprised PBMCs, sampled around atezolizumab (anti-PD-L1) treatment. Every receptor here comes from a man over 45 with urothelial cancer.

The genes are TRBV25-1 and TRBJ2-5, with TRBD2 identical over 8 bases. CDR3 length: 15 amino acids. Germline CDR1 MGHDK, CDR2 SYGVNS. The V and J ends lost 6 bases and 4 bases, in that order; junction bases with no gene match: 10. CDR3 DNA: TGTGCCAGCAGCGGATGGGCTAGCGGGCTAGAGACCCAGTACTTC. It yields the protein CASSGWASGLETQYF.

V is TRBV5-1 and J is TRBJ2-2, with TRBD2 matching 13 bases. Germline V gives CDR1 SGHRS, CDR2 YFSETQ. The trim removed 0 bases at V and 4 bases at J, leaving 6 bases unmatched. The CDR3 length is 18 residues. The CDR3 DNA sequence: TGCGCCAGCAGCTTGGTACTAGCGGGAGGGCCAAGCACCGGGGAGCTGTTTTTT. Translating it yields CASSLVLAGGPSTGELFF.

The CDR3 sequence: CASSRRDRGRGYTF. DNA of the CDR3: TGTGCCAGCAGCCGCCGGGACAGGGGCCGGGGCTACACCTTC. V is TRBV13 and J is TRBJ1-2; TRBD1 matches 10 bases. The germline CDR1 and CDR2 sequences are PRHDT and FYEKMQ (reference sequence). Trimming took 5 bases from V and 8 from J; bases not matched to a gene: 8. This CDR3 is built from 14 residues.

The V call is TRBV7-3, the J call TRBJ2-2, with 9 nucleotides matching TRBD1. The V gene end was trimmed by 0 bases and the J gene end by 5 bases; junction bases not matched to a gene: 7. The CDR3 runs 17 residues. Germline assignment: CDR1 SGHTA and CDR2 FQGTGA. In DNA, the CDR3 is TGTGCCAGCAGCTTAACTCGGACAGGGGCGAGGACCGGGGAGCTGTTTTTT. Translation gives CASSLTRTGARTGELFF.

The chain has TRBV30 and TRBJ1-1; 10 nucleotides line up with TRBD1. This CDR3 spans 17 amino acids. V shed 1 base and J 0 bases; nucleotides not matched to a gene: 8. Germline-derived CDR1 and CDR2 are GTSNPN and SVGIG (reference sequence). CDR3 protein: CAWSGQGASSMNTEAFF. The CDR3 bases are TGTGCCTGGAGTGGACAGGGGGCAAGCTCTATGAACACTGAAGCTTTCTTT.

The chain carries TRBV10-3 and TRBJ2-5, with 9 bases aligning to TRBD2. Losses at the gene ends were 0 bases for V and 4 bases for J; bases not matched to a gene: 0. Germline-derived CDR1 and CDR2 are ENHRY and SYGVKD. The CDR3 is made up of 14 amino acids. The CDR3 reads CAISESLAGETQYF. In nucleotides, the CDR3 is TGTGCCATCAGTGAGTCACTAGCGGGAGAGACCCAGTACTTC.

This clone was detected many times. The chain recombines TRBV19 with TRBJ1-6, with a weak D call TRBD1 (6 bases). V gave up 10 bases and J gave up 7 bases, with 17 bases separating them. The V gene's germline CDR1 is LNHDA and CDR2 SQIVND (reference sequence). The CDR3 extends over 14 amino acids. CDR3 in amino acids: CATSYDRTNSPLHF. The CDR3 nucleotides are TGTGCCACCTCTTATGACAGGACCAATTCACCCCTCCACTTT.

The chain couples TRBV5-6 to TRBJ2-3; 14 bases line up with TRBD2. V was clipped by 4 bases and J by 7 bases; unmatched bases: 8. Germline assignment: CDR1 SGHDT and CDR2 YYEEEE. CDR3 length equals 16 residues. CDR3 coding DNA: TGTGCCAGCAGCGCAACCGGGACTAGCGGGAGAAATACGCAGTATTTT. Translating it yields CASSATGTSGRNTQYF.

The chain joins TRBV5-8 to TRBJ2-3; 13 bases fit TRBD2. V dropped 4 bases and J dropped 2; count of bases not matched to a gene: 10. The germline CDR1 and CDR2 sequences are SGHTS and YDEGEE. The CDR3 runs 18 residues. The DNA for the CDR3 is TGTGCCAGCAGCCCCCCGGGACTAGCGGGACCTCTCACAGATACGCAGTATTTT. Translating gives CASSPPGLAGPLTDTQYF.

This clone has a handful of counts. The rearrangement joins TRBV28 to TRBJ2-3; D uncertain. This CDR3 has 12 amino acids. V gave up 8 bases and J gave up 3 bases, with 9 bases separating them. Germline CDR1 MDHEN, CDR2 SYDVKM. In DNA form, the CDR3 reads TGTGCCAGCGCCTACTTTACAGATACGCAGTATTTT. Translation: CASAYFTDTQYF.

The chain joins TRBV9 to TRBJ2-1, with 7 bases identical to TRBD2. Germline values: CDR1 SGDLS, CDR2 YYNGEE. The V and J ends lost 0 bases and 6 bases, in that order; junction bases with no gene match: 6. This CDR3 is 15 amino acids long. CDR3 bases: TGTGCCAGCAGCGTAGATGGCGGGAGCGTCAATGAGCAGTTCTTC. Translation gives CASSVDGGSVNEQFF.

The rearrangement joins TRBV5-1 to TRBJ1-1; 7 bases agree with TRBD1. V lost 4 bases, J lost 3 bases, and 24 bases stayed unmatched. The V gene's germline CDR1 is SGHRS and CDR2 YFSETQ. CDR3 size: 20 residues. For the CDR3, the DNA is TGCGCCAGCAGCCTGGAGGTAGTGGGGACAGAGCGGGTAGCGGACACTGAAGCTTTCTTT. Protein sequence: CASSLEVVGTERVADTEAFF.

The V call is TRBV9, the J call TRBJ2-4; 8 positions agree with TRBD1. Germline V gene data show CDR1 as SGDLS and CDR2 as YYNGEE. The CDR3 has 16 amino acids. V was pared by 4 bases and J by 0 bases, with 6 bases of the junction left unmatched. CDR3 loop: CASSPATGVAKNIQYF. The CDR3 bases are TGTGCCAGCAGCCCCGCGACAGGGGTAGCCAAAAACATTCAGTACTTC.

Here the CDR3 DNA reads TGTGCCAGCAGCTACGACAGGGCGGGCGAGCAGTACTTC. Encoded protein: CASSYDRAGEQYF. The chain has TRBV7-2 and TRBJ2-7; 7 nucleotides line up with TRBD1. V dropped 4 bases and J dropped 6; count of bases not matched to a gene: 6. The CDR3 consists of 13 residues. CDR1 and CDR2 (germline): SGHTA, FQGNSA. The variable domain in full, completed from reference TRBV7-2 and TRBJ2-7, reads GAGVSQSPSNKVTEKGKDVELRCDPISGHTALYWYRQSLGQGLEFLIYFQGNSAPDKSGLPSDRFSAERTGGSVSTLTIQRTQQEDSAVYLCASSYDRAGEQYFGPGTRLTVT.

This rearrangement joins TRBV7-3 to TRBJ1-1; a weak D match, TRBD1 (5 bases). Germline loops: CDR1 SGHTA, CDR2 FQGTGA. Trimming cost V 6 bases and J 3 bases, with 20 bases left between them. CDR3 size: 16 residues. In DNA, the CDR3 is TGTGCCAGCAGTCAAGGGGCAGGCCTTCGGGACACTGAAGCTTTCTTT. Translating gives CASSQGAGLRDTEAFF.

V and J are TRBV18 and TRBJ1-4; 7 bases agree with TRBD1. CDR3 length equals 15 residues. V trimming: 5 bases; J trimming: 5 bases; junction bases outside the gene matches: 8. Per the germline V gene, CDR1 is KGHSH and CDR2 is LQKENI. The DNA of the CDR3 is TGTGCCAGCTCAGATTCGTCGGGACAGAATGAAAAACTGTTTTTT. Translation gives CASSDSSGQNEKLFF.

The gene calls are TRBV7-9 and TRBJ2-3; a possible D gene is TRBD2 (5 bases). Germline CDR1 reads SEHNR; CDR2 reads FQNEAQ (reference sequence). The CDR3 is 14 residues long. V lost 3 bases and J 5 bases, leaving 12 bases between the germline ends. As DNA, the CDR3 is TGTGCCAGCAGCTTGGTTAGTCGGGGAGATACGCAGTATTTT. It encodes CASSLVSRGDTQYF.

V usage is TRBV15 and J usage is TRBJ1-1; the D gene is possibly TRBD1 (6 bases). This CDR3 has 16 residues. V lost 0 bases and J 1 base, leaving 12 bases between the germline ends. Germline CDR1 reads LNHNV; CDR2 reads YYDKDF (reference sequence). CDR3 protein: CATSRDQGTKNTEAFF. The CDR3 DNA sequence: TGTGCCACCAGCAGAGATCAGGGGACGAAGAACACTGAAGCTTTCTTT.

The chain recombines TRBV9 with TRBJ1-2; TRBD1 matches 8 bases. After removal of 4 bases from V and 6 bases from J, the junction contained 11 bases not matched to a gene. Germline V gene lookup returns CDR1 SGDLS and CDR2 YYNGEE. The CDR3 is 15 residues long. CDR3 sequence: CASSTRTGKKHGYTF. CDR3 in DNA: TGTGCCAGCAGCACTCGGACAGGGAAGAAGCATGGCTACACCTTC.

The V and J genes are TRBV5-4 and TRBJ2-6; 11 nucleotides agree with TRBD2. CDR1 and CDR2 (germline): SGHNT, YYREEE (reference sequence). The V and J ends lost 4 bases and 0 bases, in that order; junction bases with no gene match: 3. The CDR3 covers 17 residues. As DNA, the CDR3 is TGTGCCAGCAGCCCGACTAGCGGGGCCTCTGGGGCCAACGTCCTGACTTTC. This encodes CASSPTSGASGANVLTF.

The gene calls are TRBV2 and TRBJ1-2, with 8 bases lining up with TRBD1. J was trimmed by 4 bases and V by 6 bases; bases with no gene match: 4. Germline CDR1 and CDR2: SNHLY and FYNNEI. The CDR3 is made up of 13 amino acids. CDR3 in amino acids: CASRGQEGYGYTF. For the CDR3, the DNA is TGTGCCAGCAGGGGACAGGAGGGCTATGGCTACACCTTC.

The chain has TRBV7-6 and TRBJ2-1; 10 nucleotides match TRBD1. The CDR3 contains 15 residues. Germline CDR1 is SGHVS and CDR2 is FNYEAQ. V shed 4 bases, J shed 6 bases, and the junction held 6 bases outside the gene matches. The CDR3 spells CASSSGQGEGNEQFF. CDR3 nucleotide sequence: TGTGCCAGCAGCTCCGGACAGGGGGAGGGCAATGAGCAGTTCTTC.

The rearrangement joins TRBV25-1 to TRBJ2-7; D remains ambiguous. This CDR3 is built from 13 residues. Germline V gene data show CDR1 as MGHDK and CDR2 as SYGVNS. The V gene lost 2 bases and the J gene lost 2 bases, with 7 bases spanning the gap. The CDR3 nucleotides are TGTGCCAGCAGTGAAAACAGTCCCTACGAGCAGTACTTC. Translated: CASSENSPYEQYF.

This chain connects TRBV28 to TRBJ2-7, with a weak D call TRBD1 (5 bases). The germline gives CDR1 MDHEN, CDR2 SYDVKM. Trimming took off 3 bases at V and 7 bases at J, with 22 bases between the two ends. This CDR3 has 16 residues. The CDR3 DNA reads as TGTGCCAGCAGTTTGGCCCACCTTCTGACAGCTGGGGAGCAGTACTTC. Its translation is CASSLAHLLTAGEQYF.

This chain links TRBV7-2 with TRBJ2-1, with TRBD2 matching 11 bases. Germline loops: CDR1 SGHTA, CDR2 FQGNSA. The CDR3 loop spans 14 amino acids. J gave up 7 bases and V 5 bases, and 4 bases lay outside the gene matches. This CDR3 is CASSLRLAGNEQFF. The CDR3 DNA reads as TGTGCCAGCAGCCTAAGACTAGCGGGAAATGAGCAGTTCTTC.

There are a few counts of this clone. V usage is TRBV19 and J usage is TRBJ2-2; no firm D call. The CDR3 runs 14 residues. Trimming shortened V by 7 bases and J by 2 bases, and 11 bases separated the two germline ends. Germline CDR1 and CDR2: LNHDA and SQIVND (reference sequence). The CDR3 nucleotides read TGTGCCAGTACAGTTTCCAGAAACACCGGGGAGCTGTTTTTT. As protein: CASTVSRNTGELFF.

CDR3 sequence: CASSTVLGGYTF. The CDR3 bases are TGTGCCAGCAGTACCGTACTCGGTGGCTACACCTTC. The chain is built from TRBV6-5 and TRBJ1-2; D remains unclear. Germline V CDR1 and CDR2: MNHEY, SVGAGI. The CDR3 sequence is 12 residues long. The V end was cut by 5 bases, the J end by 7 bases, with 11 bases between.

The rearrangement joins TRBV18 to TRBJ2-7, with 7 bases matching TRBD1. This CDR3 is 12 amino acids long. V gave up 5 bases and J gave up 9 bases; unmatched junction bases: 7. Germline lookup yields CDR1 KGHSH and CDR2 LQKENI. CDR3 DNA sequence: TGTGCCAGCTCAGCAACAGGGGTCGGGCAGTACTTC. It specifies CASSATGVGQYF.

The rearrangement joins TRBV5-8 to TRBJ2-7; D might be TRBD2 (5 bases). The ends were cut back, 1 base at V and 6 bases at J, with 14 bases in the middle. The germline CDR1 and CDR2 sequences are SGHTS and YDEGEE. CDR3 size: 14 residues. Written as DNA, the CDR3 is TGTGCCAGCAGCTTGTATTCGGGGAACTCCGAGCAGTACTTC. Amino acids: CASSLYSGNSEQYF.

J is TRBJ2-7 and V is TRBV19; TRBD1 aligns across 9 bases. The V segment lost 5 bases and the J segment 4 bases; nucleotides outside the gene matches: 12. Germline loops: CDR1 LNHDA, CDR2 SQIVND (reference sequence). The CDR3 has 16 amino acids. The CDR3 loop reads CASSASGTGKLYEQYF. The CDR3 DNA reads as TGTGCCAGTAGTGCATCCGGGACAGGGAAACTATACGAGCAGTACTTC.